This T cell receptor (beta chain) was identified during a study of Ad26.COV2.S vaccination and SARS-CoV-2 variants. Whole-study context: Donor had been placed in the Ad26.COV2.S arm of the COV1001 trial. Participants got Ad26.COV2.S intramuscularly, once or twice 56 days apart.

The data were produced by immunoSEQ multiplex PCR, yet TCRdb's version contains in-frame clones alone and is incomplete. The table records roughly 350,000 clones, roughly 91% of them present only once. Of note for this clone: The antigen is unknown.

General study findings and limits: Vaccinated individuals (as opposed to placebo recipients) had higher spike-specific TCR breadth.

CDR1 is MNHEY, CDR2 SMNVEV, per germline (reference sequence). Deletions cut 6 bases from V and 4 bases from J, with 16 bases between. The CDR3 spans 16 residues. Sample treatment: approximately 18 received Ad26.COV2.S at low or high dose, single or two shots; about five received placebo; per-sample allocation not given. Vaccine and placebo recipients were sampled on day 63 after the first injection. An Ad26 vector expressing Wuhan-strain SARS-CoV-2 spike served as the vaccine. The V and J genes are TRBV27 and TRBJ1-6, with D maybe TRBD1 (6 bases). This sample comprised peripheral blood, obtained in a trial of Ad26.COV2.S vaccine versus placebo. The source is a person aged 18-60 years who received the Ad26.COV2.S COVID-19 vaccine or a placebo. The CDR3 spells CASSSDRTLYNSPLHF. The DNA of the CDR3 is TGTGCCAGCAGCTCCGACAGGACGCTATATAATTCACCCCTCCACTTT.